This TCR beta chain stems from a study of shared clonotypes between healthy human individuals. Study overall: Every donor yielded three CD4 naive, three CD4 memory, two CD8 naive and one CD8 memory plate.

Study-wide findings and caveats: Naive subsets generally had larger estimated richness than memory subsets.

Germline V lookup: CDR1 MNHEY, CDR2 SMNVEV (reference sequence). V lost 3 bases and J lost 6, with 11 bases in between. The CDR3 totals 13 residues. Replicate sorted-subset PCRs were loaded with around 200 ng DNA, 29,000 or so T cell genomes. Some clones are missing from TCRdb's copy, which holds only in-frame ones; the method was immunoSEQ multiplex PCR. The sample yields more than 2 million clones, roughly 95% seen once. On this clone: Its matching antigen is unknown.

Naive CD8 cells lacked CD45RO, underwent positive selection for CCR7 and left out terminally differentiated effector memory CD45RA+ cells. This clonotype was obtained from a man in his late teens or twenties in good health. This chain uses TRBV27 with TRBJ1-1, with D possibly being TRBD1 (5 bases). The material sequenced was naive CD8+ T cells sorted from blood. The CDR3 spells CASSFDLGAEAFF. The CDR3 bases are TGTGCCAGCAGTTTCGATTTAGGGGCTGAAGCTTTCTTT.